This entry describes one T cell receptor (beta chain). The data derive from a study of OX40 agonist ivuxolimab in advanced cancers. The data were produced by immunoSEQ multiplex PCR, yet TCRdb's version contains in-frame clones alone and is incomplete. This sample has 40,000 or so clones, with about 84% found just once. The sequence was obtained from an adult with an advanced solid tumor such as melanoma, head and neck, liver or kidney cancer. The material was CD4+ or CD8+ T cells sorted from blood, obtained in a trial of the OX40 agonist ivuxolimab.

The CDR3 sequence: CASNLWGYEQYF. Written as DNA, the CDR3 is TGTGCCAGCAATTTGTGGGGCTACGAGCAGTACTTC. The V call is TRBV2, the J call TRBJ2-5; D unresolved. The last part of the DNA fits TRBJ2-7 better; the J call may be wrong. The CDR3 contains 12 residues. CDR1 is SNHLY, CDR2 FYNNEI, per germline.